The sample holds many counts of the clone carrying this T cell receptor (beta chain). The target antigen is unknown. The data derive from a study of T-cell reconstitution after alpha-beta-depleted transplantation in children. Germline values: CDR1 SEHNR, CDR2 FQNEAQ (reference sequence). The trim removed 5 bases at V and 0 bases at J, leaving 11 bases unmatched. This CDR3 comprises 19 residues. Study-wide results and caveats: From newly produced T cells came most of the T-cell counts and diversity one year after transplant. There were some patients whose high TCRbeta diversity at day 60 came from surviving recipient T cells and thymic progenitors. Several hundred expanded graft clones reportedly gave rise to the alpha-beta T cells present about two months after transplant.

Molecular barcoding with unique molecular identifiers was used for the TCRbeta library. TCRdb itself ran the PCR reads through MiXCR, one entry per CDR3 protein. The table has about 200,000 distinct CDR3 sequences, about 7% seen once. The source is a boy aged 2 to 9 with acute lymphoblastic leukemia, due to receive a stem cell transplant. J is TRBJ2-1 and V is TRBV7-9; 12 bases agree with TRBD2. The sample consisted of PBMCs, taken before TCRalphabeta/CD19-depleted stem cell transplant. In DNA, the CDR3 is TGTGCCAGCAGCCAGTGGACTAGCGGGATACCTGGCTCCTACAATGAGCAGTTCTTC. Protein product: CASSQWTSGIPGSYNEQFF.